This entry lists 3 T cell receptor beta chains sequenced from one sample in a study of CD8+ T cells in alopecia areata. Markers used for sorting pooled cutaneous lymph node cells were CD4, CD8alpha, NKG2D, NKG2ACE and others. RNA extraction and reverse transcription yielded cDNA as sequencing template. Clones were read by immunoSEQ multiplex PCR, and TCRdb kept only the in-frame ones, dropping some. The sample has approximately 300,000 clones, none seen only once. Sequencing was performed on CD4+ T cells sorted from a lymph node. All receptors come from a C3H/HeJ mouse with alopecia areata. The mice in this strain carry MHC haplotype H2-k.

This clone was recorded a few times. Genes and germline are mouse. The observed sequence ends 4 residues before the CDR3 terminus, with the missing tail filled in from the germline J gene. V usage is TRBV5 and J usage is TRBJ2-5; no clear D gene. The CDR3 totals 13 residues. Germline V gene lookup returns CDR1 LGHNA and CDR2 YNLKQL (reference sequence). V shed 1 base and J shed 3 bases, with 5 bases lying between them. The sequenced CDR3 bases are TGTGCCAGCAGCCAAGTCAGACAAGAC. Its translation: CASSQVRQD. The entire CDR3 is CASSQVRQDTQYF.

This clone was counted only a few times. Genes and germline come from the mouse. The read finishes 4 residues shy of the CDR3 end, and the germline J gene is used to complete it. The gene calls are TRBV13-3 and TRBJ2-5; 7 bases align to TRBD2. CDR1 and CDR2 (germline): NNHDY, SYVADS. There are 13 residues in the CDR3. This CDR3 reads CASSVWGSDTQYF. CDR3 bases read: TGTGCCAGCAGTGTCTGGGGGTCAGAC. Complete variable domain (other parts from reference TRBV13-3 and TRBJ2-5): EAAVTQSPRSKVAVTGGKVTLSCHQTNNHDYMYWYRQDTGHGLRLIHYSYVADSTEKGDIPDGYKASRPSQENFSLILELASLSQTAVYFCASSVWGSDTQYFGPGTRLLVL.

Turning to this clone: Any gene name here is a mouse gene name. The observed sequence ends 4 residues before the CDR3 terminus, with the missing tail filled in from the germline J gene. The V call is TRBV13-1, the J call TRBJ1-2; 10 bases match TRBD1. The CDR3 covers 14 residues. The junction had 5 bases not matched to a gene; V was cut back by 5 bases and J by 4 bases. The V gene's germline CDR1 is NSHNY and CDR2 SYGAGN. The part of the CDR3 DNA that was read is TGTGCCAGCAGAGGGACAGGGGCTGGCTCC. Translation gives CASRGTGAGS. Given in full, the CDR3 is CASRGTGAGSDYTF.